This paragraph reports one T cell receptor (beta chain). The entry originates in a study of cytomegalovirus exposure and HLA in healthy donors. The V end lost 5 bases, the J end lost 12 bases, and 17 bases lay between the germline ends. The CDR3 is made up of 12 amino acids. Germline V gene data show CDR1 as SGHAT and CDR2 as FQNNGV. The assay was immunoSEQ multiplex PCR, and TCRdb's table has in-frame clones only and misses some. The table includes approximately 260,000 clones, more than 75% detected once. The sequenced sample was PBMCs. V is TRBV11-2 and J is TRBJ2-7; D unclear. The clonotype originates from a woman aged 30 to 39 in good health and CMV-seropositive. As DNA, the CDR3 is TGTGCCAGCAGCCCTAACGTTGGTGTCGCGTACTTC. It yields the protein CASSPNVGVAYF.